This record covers a single TCR beta chain. The data were taken from a study of blood T cell repertoires in COVID-19. On the study more broadly: The United States, Italy and Spain provided the acute and convalescent COVID-19 samples. PBMCs, B-cell-depleted T cells, or T cells provided the cDNA or gDNA that made up the material.

Germline CDR1 reads LNHDA; CDR2 reads SQIVND (reference sequence). Trimming took off 3 bases at V and 4 bases at J, with 15 bases between the two ends. The CDR3 extends over 15 amino acids. Original handling: Amplifying reference gene primers gave estimates of nucleated cell counts. The method was immunoSEQ multiplex PCR; TCRdb's version includes in-frame clones alone and lacks a portion of them. V, J and clone size are those of that table, while D and trimming were read from the DNA. This table holds approximately 83,000 clones, approximately 80% found once. The sequenced sample was peripheral blood. The clonotype originates from a woman of 80 years or more with acute or convalescent COVID-19. This chain links TRBV19 with TRBJ1-2; no firm D call. The CDR3 sequence: CASSIQWSPFYGYTF. In nucleotides, the CDR3 is TGTGCCAGTAGTATCCAATGGAGCCCCTTCTATGGCTACACCTTC.